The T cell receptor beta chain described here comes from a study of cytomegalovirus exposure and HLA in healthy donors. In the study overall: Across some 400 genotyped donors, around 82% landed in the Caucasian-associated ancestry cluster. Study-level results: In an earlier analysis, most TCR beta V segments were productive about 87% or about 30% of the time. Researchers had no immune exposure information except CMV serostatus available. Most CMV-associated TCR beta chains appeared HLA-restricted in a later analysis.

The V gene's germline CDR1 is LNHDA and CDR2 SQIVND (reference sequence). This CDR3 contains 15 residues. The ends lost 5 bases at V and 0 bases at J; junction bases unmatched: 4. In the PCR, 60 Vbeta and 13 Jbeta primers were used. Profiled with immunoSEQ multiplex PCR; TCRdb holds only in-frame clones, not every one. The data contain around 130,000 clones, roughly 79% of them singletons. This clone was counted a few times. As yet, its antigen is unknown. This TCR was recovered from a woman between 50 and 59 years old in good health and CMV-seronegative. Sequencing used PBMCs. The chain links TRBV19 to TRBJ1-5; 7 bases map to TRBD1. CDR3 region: CASSPGGLSNQPQHF. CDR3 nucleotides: TGTGCCAGTAGTCCAGGGGGACTTAGCAATCAGCCCCAGCATTTT. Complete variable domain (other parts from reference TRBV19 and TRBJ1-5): DGGITQSPKYLFRKEGQNVTLSCEQNLNHDAMYWYRQDPGQGLRLIYYSQIVNDFQKGDIAEGYSVSREKKESFPLTVTSAQKNPTAFYLCASSPGGLSNQPQHFGDGTRLSIL.